Listed here is a single T cell receptor beta chain. These data belong to a study of cytomegalovirus exposure and HLA in healthy donors. The study ran its PCR with 60 Vbeta and 13 Jbeta primers. Profiling relied on immunoSEQ multiplex PCR, and the TCRdb table lists in-frame clones only, not all of them. The sample lists 150,000 to 200,000 clones, approximately 85% occurring once. This CDR3 has 15 amino acids. V shed 0 bases and J shed 2 bases, with 14 bases lying between them. CDR1 and CDR2 (germline): GTSNPN, SVGIG (reference sequence). What was sequenced was PBMCs. The chain joins TRBV30 to TRBJ2-7; maybe TRBD2 (5 bases). This TCR came from a man younger than 35 in good health and CMV-seronegative. CDR3 DNA sequence: TGTGCCTGGAGTGTAAGTCTAGCTCGGGCCTACGAGCAGTACTTC. It specifies CAWSVSLARAYEQYF.